This T cell receptor (beta chain) is drawn from a study of blood T cell repertoires in COVID-19. Study as a whole: Samples of COVID-19 (acute and convalescent) were obtained from the United States, Italy and Spain. The analysed material was cDNA or gDNA that came from T cells, B-cell-depleted T cells, or PBMCs.

Germline CDR1 reads SGHDT; CDR2 reads YYEEEE. The CDR3 has 13 residues. Trimming cost V 4 bases and J 3 bases, with 10 bases left between them. Original processing notes: Amplification from reference gene primers served as the basis for estimated nucleated cell counts. The data were produced by immunoSEQ multiplex PCR, yet TCRdb's version contains in-frame clones alone and is incomplete. That table gives V, J and clone size, and the DNA gave D and trimming. The repertoire holds about 170,000 clones, with about 91% as singletons. Sequencing used peripheral blood. The V gene is TRBV5-6, the J gene TRBJ1-2, with TRBD1 as a possible D gene (5 bases). This sequence originates from a woman aged 45 to 65 with acute or convalescent COVID-19. In nucleotides, the CDR3 is TGTGCCAGCAGCCCCGGAGGGGACTATGGCTACACCTTC. This encodes CASSPGGDYGYTF.